Here is one T cell receptor (beta chain) with its context. The data belong to a study of blood T cell repertoires in COVID-19. At the level of the study: In each case, the material was cDNA or gDNA derived from T cells, B-cell-depleted T cells, or PBMCs.

V lost 5 bases and J lost 0; bases outside the gene matches: 10. This CDR3 comprises 16 residues. The germline CDR1 and CDR2 sequences are SGHTA and FQGNSA. In the original analysis: Amplification of reference gene primers was used by the study to estimate nucleated cell counts. Measured with immunoSEQ multiplex PCR; TCRdb has only the in-frame clones, and not every one. Clone size and the V and J calls come from that table; the DNA yielded D and trimming. This sample yields over 95,000 clones, of which 85% to 90% are seen a single time; roughly 19% belongs to the top ten. The sequenced sample consisted of peripheral blood. The sequence was collected from a human donor with acute or convalescent COVID-19. The donor label of this sample is uncertain. The chain employs TRBV7-2 and TRBJ2-7, with 7 nucleotides matching TRBD1. CDR3 sequence: CASSGTGTASSYEQYF. CDR3 sequence (DNA): TGTGCCAGCAGCGGCACCGGGACAGCTAGCTCCTACGAGCAGTACTTC.